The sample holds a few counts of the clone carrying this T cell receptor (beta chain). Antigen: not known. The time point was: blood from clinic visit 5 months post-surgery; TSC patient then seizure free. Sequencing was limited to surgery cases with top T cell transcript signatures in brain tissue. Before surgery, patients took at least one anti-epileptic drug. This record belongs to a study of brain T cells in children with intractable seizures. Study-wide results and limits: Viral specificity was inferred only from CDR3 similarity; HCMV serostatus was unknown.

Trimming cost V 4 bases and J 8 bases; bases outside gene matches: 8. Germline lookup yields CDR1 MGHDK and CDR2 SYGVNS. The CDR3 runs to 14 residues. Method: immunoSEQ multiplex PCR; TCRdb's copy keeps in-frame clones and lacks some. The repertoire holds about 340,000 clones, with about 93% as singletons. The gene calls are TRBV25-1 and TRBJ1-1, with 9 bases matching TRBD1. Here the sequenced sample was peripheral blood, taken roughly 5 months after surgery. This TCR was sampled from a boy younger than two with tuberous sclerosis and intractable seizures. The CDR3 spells CASSASRQGGEAFF. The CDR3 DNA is TGTGCCAGCAGTGCGAGCCGACAGGGGGGAGAAGCTTTCTTT.